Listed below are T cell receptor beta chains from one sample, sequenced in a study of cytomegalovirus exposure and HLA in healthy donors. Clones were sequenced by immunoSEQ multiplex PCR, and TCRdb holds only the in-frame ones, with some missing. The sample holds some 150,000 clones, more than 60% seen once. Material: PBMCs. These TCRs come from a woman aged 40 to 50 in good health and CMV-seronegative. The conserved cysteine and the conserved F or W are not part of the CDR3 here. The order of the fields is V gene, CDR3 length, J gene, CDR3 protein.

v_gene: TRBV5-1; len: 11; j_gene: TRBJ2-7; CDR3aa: ASSLDVAIEQY
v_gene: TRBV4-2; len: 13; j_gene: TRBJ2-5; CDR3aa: ASSQEASGQETQY
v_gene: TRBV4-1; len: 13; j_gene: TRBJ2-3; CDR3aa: ASSQEGRSTDTQY
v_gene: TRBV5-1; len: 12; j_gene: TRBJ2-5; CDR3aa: ASSLLAGEETQY
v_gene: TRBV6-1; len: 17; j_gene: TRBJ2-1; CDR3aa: ASSGLTSGGLWAYNEQF
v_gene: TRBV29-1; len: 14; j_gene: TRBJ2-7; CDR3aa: SVVEDEGRGPLGQY
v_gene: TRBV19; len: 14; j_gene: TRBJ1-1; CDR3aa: ASSPYRVVRNTEAF
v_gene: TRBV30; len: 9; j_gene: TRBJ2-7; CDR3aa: AWTGNHEQY
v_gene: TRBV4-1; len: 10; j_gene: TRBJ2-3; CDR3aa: ASRSITDTQY
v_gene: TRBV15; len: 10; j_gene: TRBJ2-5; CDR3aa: ATGSEQETQY
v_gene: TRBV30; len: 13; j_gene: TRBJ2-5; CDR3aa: AWSAASGRAETQY
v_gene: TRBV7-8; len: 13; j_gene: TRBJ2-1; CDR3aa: ASSWTSGSYNEQF
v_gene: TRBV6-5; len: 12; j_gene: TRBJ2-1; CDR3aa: ASSSSTSGNQQF
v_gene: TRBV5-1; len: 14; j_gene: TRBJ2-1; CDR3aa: ASSLRTGQDYNEQF
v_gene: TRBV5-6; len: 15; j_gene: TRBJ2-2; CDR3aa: ASSPVDGTAGTGELF
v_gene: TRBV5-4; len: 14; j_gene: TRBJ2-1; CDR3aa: ASSTGLAGGSNEQF
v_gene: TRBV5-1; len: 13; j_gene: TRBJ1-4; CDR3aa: ASSSTGATNEKLF
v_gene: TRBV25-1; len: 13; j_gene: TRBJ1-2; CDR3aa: ASTPIGQGLGGYT
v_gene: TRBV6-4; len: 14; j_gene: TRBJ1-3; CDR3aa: ASLGPGQISGNTIY